The rows below give T cell receptor beta chains drawn from one sample of a study of response to subunit inactivated influenza vaccine. TCRdb reanalysed the RT-PCR reads using MiXCR and keeps one entry per CDR3 protein. The profile shows fewer than 700,000 distinct CDR3 sequences, 10% to 15% of them singletons. The sample in question was PBMCs from blood, obtained roughly 47 days after vaccination. These receptors all stem from a man over 45 who received an inactivated influenza vaccine. Each CDR3 is given with its conserved first and last residue. A D gene is named only where the DNA matches it firmly. Only part of the rows carry a size: once, few, many, or a class if the clone is expanded.

V gene	clone size	J gene	D gene	CDR3 protein	CDR3 DNA
TRBV6-1	few	TRBJ1-2	-	CASRAGAGVLYGYTF	TGTGCCAGCAGGGCGGGGGCAGGGGTTTTGTATGGCTACACCTTC
TRBV2	-	TRBJ2-5	-	CASRQSTRETQYF	TGTGCCAGCAGGCAGAGCACCCGAGAGACCCAGTACTTC
TRBV7-6	few	TRBJ2-7	TRBD2	CASSLTPSGNYEQYF	TGTGCCAGCAGCTTAACTCCTAGCGGTAACTACGAGCAGTACTTC
TRBV12-3/TRBV12-4	-	TRBJ2-5	-	CASSLLLRGDETQYF	TGTGCCAGCAGTTTGTTGTTACGGGGCGACGAGACCCAGTACTTC
TRBV9	-	TRBJ1-2	TRBD1	CASSLTGGRPYGYTF	TGTGCCAGCAGCCTAACAGGGGGTCGCCCTTATGGCTACACCTTC
TRBV29-1	few	TRBJ2-5	TRBD2	CSVDWASGGQETQYF	TGCAGCGTTGACTGGGCTAGCGGGGGCCAAGAGACCCAGTACTTC
TRBV5-1	few	TRBJ1-2	-	CASSLEVGSGYTF	TGCGCCAGCAGCTTGGAAGTAGGGAGTGGCTACACCTTC
TRBV29-1	few	TRBJ2-2	-	CSGYRLLTGELFF	TGCAGCGGCTACAGGTTACTCACCGGGGAGCTGTTTTTT
TRBV5-1	many	TRBJ2-7	-	CASSVTTSTYEQYF	TGCGCCAGCAGCGTTACGACTAGTACCTACGAGCAGTACTTC
TRBV4-3	many	TRBJ2-3	TRBD2	CASSQDLAGGITDTQYF	TGCGCCAGCAGCCAAGATTTAGCGGGGGGCATCACAGATACGCAGTATTTT
TRBV7-9	-	TRBJ2-3	TRBD2	CASSLVWSASGTDTQYF	TGTGCCAGCAGCTTAGTTTGGTCTGCTAGCGGAACAGATACGCAGTATTTT
TRBV29-1	-	TRBJ2-7	TRBD1	CSARRQGLYEQYF	TGCAGCGCACGACGACAGGGTCTATACGAGCAGTACTTC
TRBV20-1	-	TRBJ2-7	-	CSARDRATGAYEQYF	TGCAGTGCTAGAGATCGGGCCACGGGAGCCTACGAGCAGTACTTC
TRBV24-1	-	TRBJ2-1	-	CATSDFGGGNEQFF	TGTGCCACCAGTGATTTTGGAGGAGGTAATGAGCAGTTCTTC
TRBV27	many	TRBJ2-1	-	CASSLVGGPGEQFF	TGTGCCAGCAGTCTGGTAGGGGGTCCGGGCGAGCAGTTCTTC
TRBV10-3	few	TRBJ2-3	TRBD2	CAISDKGLAGDTQYF	TGTGCCATCAGTGACAAGGGACTAGCGGGAGATACGCAGTATTTT
TRBV5-1	few	TRBJ1-1	-	CASSLAAGALEAFF	TGCGCCAGCAGCTTGGCGGCAGGAGCACTAGAAGCTTTCTTT
TRBV4-2	-	TRBJ2-7	-	CASSPAGAVYEQYF	TGTGCCAGCAGCCCTGCGGGGGCAGTCTACGAGCAGTACTTC
TRBV15	few	TRBJ2-2	-	CATSRGGFGTGELFF	TGTGCCACCAGCAGAGGGGGGTTTGGCACCGGGGAGCTGTTTTTT
TRBV2	-	TRBJ2-1	TRBD1	CASTPGQNSKQFF	TGTGCCAGCACTCCGGGACAGAACTCGAAGCAGTTCTTC
TRBV18	-	TRBJ2-5	-	CASSPRGVPETQYF	TGTGCCAGCTCACCACGTGGGGTTCCAGAGACCCAGTACTTC
TRBV7-6	once	TRBJ2-1	-	CASSVNRATEQFF	TGTGCCAGCAGCGTCAACAGGGCTACTGAGCAGTTCTTC
TRBV20-1	many	TRBJ2-1	-	CSARDRSGLLTGEQFF	TGCAGTGCTAGAGATCGTAGCGGGCTACTGACAGGTGAGCAGTTCTTC
TRBV6-1	many	TRBJ2-1	TRBD2	CASRRTSGIQAHEQFF	TGTGCCAGCAGGCGGACTAGCGGGATCCAAGCCCATGAGCAGTTCTTC
TRBV19	many	TRBJ2-1	TRBD2	CASSIGTSPNEQFF	TGTGCCAGTAGTATAGGGACTAGCCCCAATGAGCAGTTCTTC
TRBV24-1	few	TRBJ2-1	-	CATSDSSTRHNEQFF	TGTGCCACCAGTGATTCATCGACAAGGCACAATGAGCAGTTCTTC
TRBV4-3	few	TRBJ2-7	-	CASSQDAGVNEQYF	TGCGCCAGCAGCCAAGACGCCGGGGTTAACGAGCAGTACTTC
TRBV10-3	many	TRBJ2-1	TRBD1	CAISGTGGTDEQFF	TGTGCCATCAGCGGGACAGGTGGGACGGATGAGCAGTTCTTC
TRBV20-1	-	TRBJ2-3	-	CSTNRDYTDTQYF	TGCAGTACAAACAGGGACTACACAGATACGCAGTATTTT
TRBV29-1	-	TRBJ2-2	-	CSVGILNTGELFF	TGCAGCGTTGGGATCTTGAACACCGGGGAGCTGTTTTTT
TRBV20-1	-	TRBJ1-2	TRBD1	CSARIRGQEYGYTF	TGCAGTGCTAGAATTCGAGGACAGGAATATGGCTACACCTTC
TRBV15	few	TRBJ2-2	TRBD2	CATRRTSGNTGELFF	TGTGCCACCAGAAGGACTAGCGGAAACACCGGGGAGCTGTTTTTT
TRBV15	few	TRBJ2-6	-	CATSTGSGANVLTF	TGTGCCACCAGTACAGGTTCCGGGGCCAACGTCCTGACTTTC
TRBV7-9	-	TRBJ2-3	-	CASGSITSTDTQYF	TGTGCCAGCGGATCGATAACTAGCACAGATACGCAGTATTTT
TRBV7-3	many	TRBJ2-1	TRBD2	CASSLGGGDEQFF	TGTGCCAGCAGCTTAGGCGGGGGGGATGAGCAGTTCTTC
TRBV12-3/TRBV12-4	few	TRBJ1-5	TRBD1	CASTRQGLNQPQHF	TGTGCCAGCACTAGACAGGGGCTAAATCAGCCCCAGCATTTT
TRBV20-1	many	TRBJ1-1	-	CSARVRGHLNTEAFF	TGCAGTGCTAGAGTAAGGGGACACTTGAACACTGAAGCTTTCTTT
TRBV6-5	few	TRBJ2-2	-	CASSFGDTMNTGELFF	TGTGCCAGCAGTTTCGGGGACACCATGAACACCGGGGAGCTGTTTTTT
TRBV5-8	-	TRBJ2-1	-	CASSSSPGRSSYNEQFF	TGTGCCAGCAGCTCGTCCCCGGGACGGAGCTCCTACAATGAGCAGTTCTTC
TRBV6-1	few	TRBJ1-1	-	CASSGAMNTEAFF	TGTGCCAGCAGTGGGGCCATGAACACTGAAGCTTTCTTT
TRBV6-2/TRBV6-3	-	TRBJ2-7	-	CASRSGYEQYF	TGTGCCAGCAGGTCAGGCTACGAGCAGTACTTC
TRBV20-1	-	TRBJ2-2	TRBD1	CSARGPGQGVGELFF	TGCAGTGCTAGAGGACCGGGACAGGGGGTCGGGGAGCTGTTTTTT
TRBV4-1	few	TRBJ1-2	-	CASSLGQLGGGYTF	TGCGCCAGCAGCCTCGGCCAACTCGGCGGAGGCTACACCTTC
TRBV10-3	-	TRBJ2-3	TRBD2	CAISDGLAGGGTDTQYF	TGTGCCATCAGTGACGGACTAGCGGGAGGGGGCACAGATACGCAGTATTTT
TRBV7-6	-	TRBJ1-5	-	CASSPVGGNQPQHF	TGTGCCAGCAGCCCCGTAGGGGGCAATCAGCCCCAGCATTTT
TRBV19	many	TRBJ2-4	-	CASSTRSGTMGNIQYF	TGTGCCAGTAGTACCCGATCTGGGACCATGGGAAACATTCAGTACTTC
TRBV7-2	-	TRBJ2-5	-	CASSLRLTRQETQYF	TGTGCCAGCAGCTTACGGCTAACTCGCCAAGAGACCCAGTACTTC
TRBV4-1	few	TRBJ2-7	-	CASSQDGGPGTLGRTPYEQYF	TGCGCCAGCAGCCAAGATGGGGGCCCGGGGACACTAGGACGGACCCCCTACGAGCAGTACTTC
TRBV24-1	few	TRBJ2-1	TRBD1	CATSGRTGWTYNEQFF	TGTGCCACCAGTGGTAGGACAGGGTGGACCTACAATGAGCAGTTCTTC
TRBV4-2	-	TRBJ2-6	-	CASSQDLSSGANVLTF	TGTGCCAGCAGCCAAGATTTGAGTTCTGGGGCCAACGTCCTGACTTTC
TRBV5-1	-	TRBJ1-1	-	CASQTGSAVPNTEAFF	TGCGCCAGCCAAACAGGGTCGGCCGTCCCGAACACTGAAGCTTTCTTT
TRBV4-3	-	TRBJ2-7	TRBD2	CASSQGRLAGGAYEQYF	TGCGCCAGCAGCCAAGGGCGACTAGCGGGAGGAGCCTACGAGCAGTACTTC